The 5 T cell receptor beta chains presented below share a single source sample, sequenced in a study of T-cell memory formation after mild COVID-19. TCRdb independently ran MiXCR on the 5' RACE reads; one entry per CDR3 protein. This sample has roughly 160,000 distinct CDR3 sequences; under 14% occur once, and the top ten carry around 3.8%. Sequenced: PBMCs or a T cell subset sorted from them (not recorded which). Receptors were obtained from a man aged 18 to 35 who had mild COVID-19 (a few samples of this study predate the infection). Cell type and time point are not known.

The chain combines TRBV7-2 with TRBJ1-2, with TRBD1 matching 9 bases. This CDR3 spans 16 amino acids. Looked up from germline, CDR1 is SGHTA and CDR2 is FQGNSA. The J segment lost 4 bases and the V segment lost 1 base, leaving 7 bases of the junction unmatched. Written as DNA, the CDR3 is TGTGCCAGCAGCTTAGTTACAGGGGGCGGTAGCTATGGCTACACCTTC. This sequence encodes CASSLVTGGGSYGYTF. Full variable domain (rest looked up from reference TRBV7-2 and TRBJ1-2): GAGVSQSPSNKVTEKGKDVELRCDPISGHTALYWYRQSLGQGLEFLIYFQGNSAPDKSGLPSDRFSAERTGGSVSTLTIQRTQQEDSAVYLCASSLVTGGGSYGYTFGSGTRLTVV.

The chain is built from TRBV10-3 and TRBJ1-1; D is possibly TRBD1 (5 bases). The germline CDR1 and CDR2 sequences are ENHRY and SYGVKD. Trimming removed 7 bases from V and 4 bases from J, with 16 bases in between. The CDR3 sequence is 14 residues long. The CDR3 spells CAIKKTEVVTEAFF. In DNA, the CDR3 is TGTGCCATCAAGAAGACAGAGGTTGTCACTGAAGCTTTCTTT.

This clonotype was picked up a small number of times. The chain recombines TRBV4-3 with TRBJ1-4; no clear D. The CDR3 is 15 residues long. V lost 4 bases, J lost 7 bases, and 16 bases lay in between. Germline CDR1 reads LGHNA; CDR2 reads YSLEER. In nucleotides, the CDR3 is TGCGCCAGCAGCCCTCGACCGAAGGGTAGTGAAAAACTGTTTTTT. Translated, it gives CASSPRPKGSEKLFF.

There are a few counts of this clonotype. The J gene is TRBJ1-4, the V gene TRBV7-2; D gene uncertain. Per germline, CDR1 SGHTA and CDR2 FQGNSA. The CDR3 runs 14 residues. Trimming pared 6 bases from V and 8 bases from J, leaving 16 bases between. The CDR3: CASSPTRQEEKLFF. In DNA form, the CDR3 reads TGTGCCAGCAGTCCGACCAGGCAGGAAGAAAAACTGTTTTTT.

This clonotype was counted between two and nine times. The chain employs TRBV5-1 and TRBJ1-1; D remains unclear. The V end lost 4 bases, the J end lost 5 bases, and 12 bases lay between the germline ends. In germline, CDR1 is SGHRS, CDR2 YFSETQ. This CDR3 region has 13 residues. The CDR3 coding sequence is TGCGCCAGCAGCCCTGTAATAGGAACTGAAGCTTTCTTT. Translating gives CASSPVIGTEAFF. Together with reference TRBV5-1 and TRBJ1-1, the CDR3 gives the full variable domain: KAGVTQTPRYLIKTRGQQVTLSCSPISGHRSVSWYQQTPGQGLQFLFEYFSETQRNKGNFPGRFSGRQFSNSRSEMNVSTLELGDSALYLCASSPVIGTEAFFGQGTRLTVV.